This T cell receptor beta chain was captured by sequencing in a study of blood T cell repertoires in COVID-19. About the study: Acute and convalescent COVID-19 specimens originated in the United States, Italy and Spain.

CDR3 length: 15 residues. CDR1 SGHVS and CDR2 FQNEAQ come from the germline V gene. V lost 1 base, J lost 7 bases, and 5 bases stayed unmatched. Some clones are missing from TCRdb's copy, which holds only in-frame ones; the method was immunoSEQ multiplex PCR. The table includes 200,000 to 250,000 clones, 70% to 90% detected once. V gene TRBV7-8 combines with J gene TRBJ2-7, with 12 bases fitting TRBD2. The TCR comes from a woman in her twenties or thirties who had been exposed to COVID-19. Sequenced: PBMCs or T cells enriched from blood (not recorded which). The DNA of the CDR3 is TGTGCCAGCAGCTTAGTGGCTAGCGGGGGGGGTGAGCAGTACTTC. Its protein product is CASSLVASGGGEQYF.